The 10 T cell receptor beta chains given below trace back to one sample, sequenced in a study of shared clonotypes between healthy human individuals. The method was immunoSEQ multiplex PCR; TCRdb's version includes in-frame clones alone and lacks a portion of them. The table has about 670,000 clones, approximately 79% seen once. The sequencing sample was made of memory CD4+ T cells sorted from blood. Subset reported: CD45RA-negative fraction. The receptors originated from a woman aged 25 to 45 in good health.

The chain joins TRBV4-1 to TRBJ1-2; the D is unclear. The CDR3 spans 16 residues. The germline CDR1 and CDR2 sequences are MGHRA and YSYEKL. V was trimmed by 3 bases and J by 3 bases, leaving 17 bases between them. CDR3 sequence reads: CASSHDVSSTHYGYTF. CDR3 sequence (DNA): TGCGCCAGCAGCCATGACGTATCGAGTACCCACTATGGCTACACCTTC.

The chain carries TRBV10-1 and TRBJ2-3; 8 bases are shared with TRBD2. The germline gives CDR1 WNHNN, CDR2 SYGVQD (reference sequence). V shed 3 bases, J shed 2 bases, and the junction held 4 bases outside the gene matches. The CDR3 length is 15 residues. The CDR3 DNA reads as TGCGCCAGCAGTGATAGCGGGGACCCCACAGATACGCAGTATTTT. Protein: CASSDSGDPTDTQYF.

V and J are TRBV27 and TRBJ2-7, with 11 bases identical to TRBD2. From germline, CDR1 is MNHEY and CDR2 SMNVEV (reference sequence). J was trimmed by 9 bases and V by 5 bases; bases with no gene match: 21. There are 18 residues in the CDR3. CDR3 bases: TGTGCCAGCAGTCCTTTTAGTCAAGCACTAGCGGGAGAAACGGTGCAGTACTTC. This encodes CASSPFSQALAGETVQYF.

J is TRBJ2-7 and V is TRBV6-6; no reliable D call. V lost 10 bases and J 0 bases, leaving 13 bases between the germline ends. The CDR3 consists of 13 residues. The germline V gene encodes CDR1 MNHNY and CDR2 SVGAGI (reference sequence). The CDR3 sequence: CATQDPLSYEQYF. CDR3 nucleotide sequence: TGTGCCACCCAAGACCCCCTCTCCTACGAGCAGTACTTC.

The V gene is TRBV11-2, the J gene TRBJ2-7; 12 bases fit TRBD2. The CDR3 consists of 14 residues. V was clipped by 5 bases and J by 6 bases; unmatched bases: 5. CDR1 and CDR2 from the germline V gene are SGHAT and FQNNGV. This CDR3 reads CASSPRTSGIEQYF. Written as DNA, the CDR3 is TGTGCCAGCAGCCCTCGGACTAGCGGGATCGAGCAGTACTTC.

The chain couples TRBV10-2 to TRBJ2-7; D gene unclear. Germline V gene data show CDR1 as WSHSY and CDR2 as SAAADI. V was pared by 5 bases and J by 2 bases, with 4 bases between. The CDR3 length is 11 residues. CDR3: CASSQAYEQYF. CDR3 in DNA: TGCGCCAGCAGTCAAGCCTACGAGCAGTACTTC.

The rearrangement joins TRBV5-1 to TRBJ2-3, with D perhaps matching TRBD1 (6 bases). V was clipped by 2 bases and J by 4 bases, with 8 bases between them. CDR3 length: 13 residues. Germline V gene sequence: CDR1 SGHRS, CDR2 YFSETQ. For the CDR3, the DNA is TGCGCCAGCAGCTTCGGACAGTCAGATACGCAGTATTTT. Its protein is CASSFGQSDTQYF.

In its sample, this clone was seen a few times. The V and J genes are TRBV7-9 and TRBJ2-7, with 8 bases that match TRBD2. Trimming cost V 5 bases and J 0 bases; bases outside gene matches: 3. This CDR3 has 14 residues. CDR1 SEHNR and CDR2 FQNEAQ come from the germline V gene (reference sequence). The CDR3 protein is CASSRGGSSYEQYF. DNA for the CDR3: TGTGCCAGCAGCCGCGGGGGGAGCTCCTACGAGCAGTACTTC.

A note on this clone: Other DNA variants within this sample encode the same CDR3. The DNA of the CDR3 is TGTGCCAGCAGTTCCCCGGTGGGAGGGTCCTACAATGAGCAGTTCTTC. It encodes CASSSPVGGSYNEQFF. This chain uses TRBV28 with TRBJ2-1; TRBD2 matches at 7 bases. The germline V gene has CDR1 MDHEN and CDR2 SYDVKM. The length of the CDR3 is 16 residues. The trim removed 4 bases at V and 1 base at J, leaving 7 bases unmatched.

The chain has TRBV5-1 and TRBJ2-5, with a weak D call TRBD2 (5 bases). This CDR3 contains 14 residues. V shed 0 bases and J shed 5 bases, with 11 bases lying between them. Germline CDR1 reads SGHRS; CDR2 reads YFSETQ. The CDR3 sequence is CASSLGVEVETQYF. The CDR3 DNA reads as TGCGCCAGCAGCTTGGGGGTGGAGGTGGAGACCCAGTACTTC.